The source of this TCR beta chain is a study of T cell responses to AZD1222 COVID-19 vaccine. On the study more broadly: Second-dose schedules of about 4 or about 12 weeks were combined.

The repertoire was sequenced with immunoSEQ multiplex PCR; TCRdb's copy has only in-frame clones and lacks some. The data contain around 97,000 clones, roughly 87% of them singletons. Points from the study as a whole: When two AZD1222 doses had been given, Spike-specific TCR breadth and depth rose. Among vaccine-associated CD4 TCRs, coverage spanned spike, with dominance at 160-218 and 743-854.

V lost 7 bases and J 1 base, leaving 16 bases between the germline ends. Germline V gives CDR1 MNHEY, CDR2 SMNVEV (reference sequence). The CDR3 covers 15 residues. As to this clone: No antigen is known for it.

V usage is TRBV27 and J usage is TRBJ2-5; possibly TRBD2 for D (7 bases). Specimen: peripheral blood, collected on day 0 of AZD1222 vaccination. The TCR comes from an adult in good health. CDR3 sequence reads: CASTTGGGGQETQYF. The CDR3, as DNA: TGTGCCAGCACCACCGGAGGGGGGGGCCAAGAGACCCAGTACTTC.